This passage covers 30 T cell receptor beta chains from one sample sequenced in a study of T cells after yellow fever vaccination. TCRdb re-called the 5' RACE reads through MiXCR, storing one row per CDR3 protein. The sample shows under 550,000 distinct CDR3 sequences, 21% of them seen only once. This material consisted of PBMCs, taken roughly 23 days after the first yellow fever vaccination. These receptors were collected from a man younger than 35 who received the YFV17D yellow fever vaccine.

The chain links TRBV20-1 to TRBJ1-3; 9 nucleotides agree with TRBD1. The germline CDR1 and CDR2 sequences are DFQATT and SNEGSKA (reference sequence). Trimming took 0 bases from V and 0 from J; bases not matched to a gene: 9. CDR3 length equals 18 residues. The chain's CDR3 is CSARDGQGWFGSGNTIYF. CDR3 nucleotides: TGCAGTGCTAGAGACGGACAGGGGTGGTTCGGCTCTGGAAACACCATATATTTT.

This clonotype was seen more than once but under ten times. The CDR3, as DNA: TGCAGTGCCACCTTAGGAGGGGGGGTAAACGAGCAGTACTTC. This sequence encodes CSATLGGGVNEQYF. The V and J genes are TRBV20-1 and TRBJ2-7, with a weak D call TRBD2 (7 bases). There are 14 residues in the CDR3. Germline V gene data show CDR1 as DFQATT and CDR2 as SNEGSKA (reference sequence). The V gene lost 6 bases and the J gene lost 5 bases, with 20 bases spanning the gap.

This CDR3 reads CASSFDTIQETQYF. CDR3 nucleotides: TGCGCCAGCAGCTTTGACACTATCCAAGAGACCCAGTACTTC. This sequence joins TRBV5-1 and TRBJ2-5; D not certain. The CDR3 is made up of 14 amino acids. V was trimmed by 2 bases and J by 1 base, leaving 9 bases between them. Germline CDR1 and CDR2: SGHRS and YFSETQ.

Only a few counts were recorded for this clonotype. The chain links TRBV29-1 to TRBJ1-1; TRBD1 matches 9 bases. Germline trimming cut 3 bases from V and 0 bases from J; bases unmatched to any gene: 11. This CDR3 contains 17 residues. CDR1 SQVTM and CDR2 ANQGSEA come from the germline V gene. The CDR3 region is CSVDPPGTGNLNTEAFF. The DNA of the CDR3 is TGCAGCGTTGATCCACCCGGGACAGGGAATCTGAACACTGAAGCTTTCTTT.

The chain recombines TRBV4-1 with TRBJ2-7; 8 bases are shared with TRBD1. The CDR3 totals 16 residues. The J segment lost 3 bases and the V segment lost 0 bases, leaving 7 bases of the junction unmatched. The germline CDR1 and CDR2 sequences are MGHRA and YSYEKL. The CDR3 DNA is TGCGCCAGCAGCCAAGATATGGCAGGGGGCTTCTACGAGCAGTACTTC. Translating it yields CASSQDMAGGFYEQYF.

The table lists this clonotype with a few counts. This chain uses TRBV5-1 with TRBJ2-3; TRBD2 matches 11 bases. The ends lost 4 bases at V and 0 bases at J; junction bases unmatched: 13. Germline CDR1 is SGHRS and CDR2 is YFSETQ. CDR3 length: 19 amino acids. CDR3 in DNA: TGCGCCAGCAGCCCCACTAGCGGGGGTCTCCGCCCTAGCACAGATACGCAGTATTTT. Its translation is CASSPTSGGLRPSTDTQYF. Complete variable domain (other parts from reference TRBV5-1 and TRBJ2-3): KAGVTQTPRYLIKTRGQQVTLSCSPISGHRSVSWYQQTPGQGLQFLFEYFSETQRNKGNFPGRFSGRQFSNSRSEMNVSTLELGDSALYLCASSPTSGGLRPSTDTQYFGPGTRLTVL.

In DNA form, the CDR3 reads TGCGCCAGCAGCTCAGACAGAGGCTACACCTTC. It specifies CASSSDRGYTF. The rearrangement joins TRBV5-1 to TRBJ1-2, with D perhaps matching TRBD1 (5 bases). Germline CDR1 and CDR2: SGHRS and YFSETQ. The CDR3 spans 11 residues. The ends were cut back, 3 bases at V and 8 bases at J, with 8 bases in the middle.

The J gene is TRBJ2-7, the V gene TRBV6-1, with a weak D call TRBD1 (6 bases). The CDR3 loop spans 15 amino acids. Germline CDR1 and CDR2: MNHNS and SASEGT. V lost 6 bases, J lost 2 bases, and 17 bases lay in between. The CDR3 nucleotides are TGTGCCAGCAGGACGGGACAACCGACGACCTACGAGCAGTACTTC. Protein product: CASRTGQPTTYEQYF.

The V gene is TRBV5-1, the J gene TRBJ2-6; 7 bases match TRBD1. Germline CDR1 and CDR2: SGHRS and YFSETQ. This CDR3 region has 21 residues. The V gene end was trimmed by 4 bases and the J gene end by 0 bases; junction bases not matched to a gene: 19. This CDR3 is CASSNPLSTGLSLSGANVLTF. CDR3 bases: TGCGCCAGCAGCAACCCTCTCTCGACAGGGCTATCCCTCTCTGGGGCCAACGTCCTGACTTTC.

This clonotype was counted between two and nine times. The chain uses TRBV5-1 and TRBJ2-1; D is possibly TRBD1 or TRBD2 (6 bases each). V lost 4 bases, J lost 0 bases, and 11 bases lay in between. Germline V gene lookup returns CDR1 SGHRS and CDR2 YFSETQ. The CDR3 consists of 15 residues. The chain's CDR3 is CASSAGQTSYNEQFF. The CDR3 nucleotides read TGCGCCAGCAGCGCGGGACAAACCTCCTACAATGAGCAGTTCTTC.

This clonotype was observed a handful of times. This chain uses TRBV2 with TRBJ2-3; 7 nucleotides agree with TRBD2. After removal of 4 bases from V and 8 bases from J, the junction contained 6 bases not matched to a gene. Germline values: CDR1 SNHLY, CDR2 FYNNEI. CDR3 size: 13 residues. CDR3 sequence reads: CASSVGTTGTQYF. CDR3 coding DNA: TGTGCCAGCAGTGTCGGGACTACGGGTACGCAGTATTTT. Complete variable domain (other parts from reference TRBV2 and TRBJ2-3): EPEVTQTPSHQVTQMGQEVILRCVPISNHLYFYWYRQILGQKVEFLVSFYNNEISEKSEIFDDQFSVERPDGSNFTLKIRSTKLEDSAMYFCASSVGTTGTQYFGPGTRLTVL.

The sample holds a few counts of this clonotype. The chain couples TRBV10-2 to TRBJ2-7, with D maybe TRBD2 (7 bases). The CDR3 consists of 14 residues. Trimming left V 2 bases short and J 2 bases short, with 10 bases between. The germline V gene has CDR1 WSHSY and CDR2 SAAADI. CDR3 loop: CASSEVGGPYEQYV. The CDR3 DNA is TGCGCCAGCAGTGAGGTCGGGGGGCCCTACGAGCAGTACGTC.

The rearrangement links TRBV7-8 to TRBJ2-3; D is perhaps TRBD2 (6 bases). The germline V gene encodes CDR1 SGHVS and CDR2 FQNEAQ. This CDR3 has 15 amino acids. The V gene lost 4 bases and the J gene lost 4 bases, with 15 bases spanning the gap. CDR3 sequence: CASSSGGIGADTQYF. CDR3 sequence (DNA): TGTGCCAGCAGCTCTGGCGGGATAGGGGCAGATACGCAGTATTTT. Combining the CDR3 with reference TRBV7-8 and TRBJ2-3 gives the whole variable domain GAGVSQSPRYKVAKRGQDVALRCDPISGHVSLFWYQQALGQGPEFLTYFQNEAQLDKSGLPSDRFFAERPEGSVSTLKIQRTQQEDSAVYLCASSSGGIGADTQYFGPGTRLTVL.

A few counts support this clonotype. The J gene is TRBJ2-1, the V gene TRBV6-1, with D possibly being TRBD1 or TRBD2 (5 bases each). V was trimmed by 7 bases and J by 2 bases, leaving 9 bases between them. The CDR3 is 13 amino acids. CDR1 MNHNS and CDR2 SASEGT come from the germline V gene. This chain's CDR3 is CASTLGAYNEQFF. In DNA, the CDR3 is TGTGCCAGCACCCTGGGGGCCTACAATGAGCAGTTCTTC.

The chain uses TRBV5-5 and TRBJ1-2; 10 bases fit TRBD1. Germline V lookup: CDR1 SGHKS, CDR2 YYEKEE (reference sequence). Losses at the gene ends were 5 bases for V and 5 bases for J; bases not matched to a gene: 12. The CDR3 sequence is 16 residues long. The DNA for the CDR3 is TGTGCCAGCAGACCCCGGATACGACAGGGGGCGTATGGCTACACCTTC. This translates into CASRPRIRQGAYGYTF.

The CDR3: CASSQQRGTEAFF. The CDR3 DNA follows: TGTGCCAGCAGCCAACAGAGGGGGACTGAAGCTTTCTTT. The J gene is TRBJ1-1, the V gene TRBV3-1, with a tentative D call TRBD1 (6 bases). Per germline, CDR1 LGHDT and CDR2 YNNKEL (reference sequence). The CDR3 spans 13 residues. The germline V and J ends were trimmed by 2 bases and 5 bases, with 9 bases remaining between them.

The table lists this clonotype with a few counts. V is TRBV12-3 or TRBV12-4 and J is TRBJ2-1; D possibly matches TRBD1 or TRBD2 (5 bases each). The V end lost 3 bases, the J end lost 5 bases, and 17 bases lay between the germline ends. CDR3 length: 16 amino acids. CDR3 residues: CASSLGMGTNNNEQFF. CDR3 sequence (DNA): TGTGCCAGCAGTTTGGGGATGGGGACCAACAACAATGAGCAGTTCTTC.

The table lists this clonotype with many counts. The chain employs TRBV27 and TRBJ2-5; TRBD2 matches at 8 bases. The V gene's germline CDR1 is MNHEY and CDR2 SMNVEV (reference sequence). Trimming removed 5 bases from V and 4 bases from J; junction bases left unmatched: 15. This CDR3 has 17 residues. In DNA form, the CDR3 reads TGTGCCAGCAGTATGTCTGGGAGCGGGGGTGGCGTAGAGACCCAGTACTTC. Encoded protein: CASSMSGSGGGVETQYF.

This chain joins TRBV7-9 and TRBJ1-2; D is unclear. Germline lookup yields CDR1 SEHNR and CDR2 FQNEAQ (reference sequence). The CDR3 is 13 amino acids. Trimming shortened V by 5 bases and J by 9 bases, and 16 bases separated the two germline ends. CDR3 loop: CASSRGAAESYTF. CDR3 DNA: TGTGCCAGCAGCCGCGGCGCAGCCGAGAGCTACACCTTC.

A few counts support this clonotype. Here the CDR3 DNA reads TGTGCCAGCAGCCGACCGGGACTAGCGGGCACCTACGAGCAGTACGTC. Its protein product is CASSRPGLAGTYEQYV. This chain uses TRBV6-2 or TRBV6-3 with TRBJ2-7; 12 nucleotides line up with TRBD2. CDR3 length equals 16 residues. Per germline, CDR1 MNHEY and CDR2 SVGEGT. V shed 6 bases, J shed 2 bases, and the junction held 8 bases outside the gene matches.

This clonotype has just a few counts. V is TRBV6-1 and J is TRBJ2-3, with 14 bases aligning to TRBD2. CDR1 MNHNS and CDR2 SASEGT come from the germline V gene. The ends lost 6 bases at V and 6 bases at J; junction bases unmatched: 5. This CDR3 has 15 amino acids. The CDR3 sequence is CASRGLAGGSDTQYF. Written as DNA, the CDR3 is TGTGCCAGCAGAGGACTAGCGGGGGGATCGGATACGCAGTATTTT.

This clonotype turned up a few times. This sequence joins TRBV15 and TRBJ2-5, with 8 bases fitting TRBD2. Germline assignment: CDR1 LNHNV and CDR2 YYDKDF (reference sequence). V lost 3 bases and J lost 1; bases outside the gene matches: 10. The CDR3 is 17 residues long. The CDR3 is CATSRARLAGGQETQYF. The CDR3 region has the DNA TGTGCCACCAGCAGGGCTAGATTGGCGGGGGGCCAAGAGACCCAGTACTTC.

The V and J genes are TRBV4-2 and TRBJ1-1; the D is unclear. In germline, CDR1 is LGHNA, CDR2 YNFKEQ. The CDR3 contains 14 residues. Trimming pared 0 bases from V and 1 base from J, leaving 6 bases between. CDR3 nucleotides: TGTGCCAGCAGCCAAGAAGGCTGGAACACTGAAGCTTTCTTT. Amino acid sequence: CASSQEGWNTEAFF.

Ten or more counts support this clonotype. The chain combines TRBV10-3 with TRBJ2-5, with TRBD2 matching 7 bases. V lost 2 bases and J lost 1; bases outside the gene matches: 4. Per germline, CDR1 ENHRY and CDR2 SYGVKD. The CDR3 totals 15 residues. This chain's CDR3 is CAISESGVFQETQYF. The DNA of the CDR3 is TGTGCCATCAGTGAGAGCGGGGTCTTCCAAGAGACCCAGTACTTC.

J is TRBJ1-1 and V is TRBV29-1, with D possibly being TRBD1 (6 bases). The CDR3 extends over 12 amino acids. Germline V lookup: CDR1 SQVTM, CDR2 ANQGSEA. Trimming stripped 5 bases from V and 2 bases from J, with 9 bases between. The CDR3 loop reads CSVLGGNTEAFF. The CDR3 DNA sequence: TGCAGCGTTTTGGGGGGCAACACTGAAGCTTTCTTT.

This clonotype appeared many times. This chain links TRBV7-2 with TRBJ1-2; 9 positions match TRBD1. The CDR3 has 15 residues. Trimming at V came to 3 bases and at J to 5 bases, leaving 7 bases not matched to a gene. Per germline, CDR1 SGHTA and CDR2 FQGNSA. This CDR3 is CASSFRTGVEYGYTF. The DNA of the CDR3 is TGTGCCAGCAGCTTCCGGACAGGGGTGGAGTATGGCTACACCTTC. The full variable domain, in which reference TRBV7-2 and TRBJ1-2 provide the parts outside the CDR3, is GAGVSQSPSNKVTEKGKDVELRCDPISGHTALYWYRQSLGQGLEFLIYFQGNSAPDKSGLPSDRFSAERTGGSVSTLTIQRTQQEDSAVYLCASSFRTGVEYGYTFGSGTRLTVV.

This rearrangement joins TRBV4-1 to TRBJ2-5, with a weak D call TRBD2 (6 bases). CDR3 length: 15 residues. Germline-derived CDR1 and CDR2 are MGHRA and YSYEKL. V lost 0 bases to trimming and J lost 6 bases, with 14 bases between them. The CDR3 nucleotides are TGCGCCAGCAGCCAAGAAGGACGGGGGAGGAAGACCCAGTACTTC. Residues: CASSQEGRGRKTQYF.

This clonotype was picked up a small number of times. J is TRBJ2-7 and V is TRBV20-1, with 7 bases matching TRBD2. The CDR3 extends over 15 amino acids. CDR1 and CDR2 from the germline V gene are DFQATT and SNEGSKA (reference sequence). V lost 0 bases and J lost 4; bases outside the gene matches: 9. The CDR3 DNA reads as TGCAGTGCTAGAGATCGAGGCAGGGAGGGGTACGAGCAGTACGTC. Its protein product is CSARDRGREGYEQYV.

For the CDR3, the DNA is TGTGCCAGCAGTCGGACGGTTAGCGGGGGGGCAAATGAGCAGTTCTTC. Translated, it gives CASSRTVSGGANEQFF. The chain employs TRBV6-1 and TRBJ2-1; 11 bases align to TRBD2. CDR3 size: 16 residues. With 5 bases clipped from V and 7 bases from J, the junction kept 10 bases outside the gene matches. Germline V gene data show CDR1 as MNHNS and CDR2 as SASEGT.

The chain carries TRBV20-1 and TRBJ2-1, with a possible D match to TRBD2 (5 bases). The V end lost 0 bases, the J end lost 4 bases, and 13 bases lay between the germline ends. Germline CDR1 and CDR2: DFQATT and SNEGSKA (reference sequence). The CDR3 is 15 residues long. CDR3 loop: CSARDPEAWYNEQFF. The CDR3 DNA reads as TGCAGTGCTAGAGATCCGGAGGCCTGGTACAATGAGCAGTTCTTC.